This is a list of T cell receptor beta chains from one sample in a study of T cells in localized non-small cell lung cancer. The assay was immunoSEQ multiplex PCR, and TCRdb's table has in-frame clones only and misses some. Of around 17,000 clones listed, approximately 90% are singletons. Material: peripheral blood, obtained before any cancer treatment. All receptors derive from a male donor aged 60 or over with stage II squamous cell lung carcinoma. The CDR3 runs from the conserved cysteine through the conserved F or W. The order of the fields is J gene, V gene, D gene, CDR3 DNA, CDR3 protein. D genes are given only for firm matches.

TRBJ2-3,TRBV2,TRBD2,TGTGCCAGCAGGGGGGGACTAGCGGGAGTCACAGATACGCAGTATTTT,CASRGGLAGVTDTQYF
TRBJ2-5,TRBV6-1,TRBD2,TGTGCCAGCAGTGTCGGGACTAGCTTGGAGACCCAGTACTTC,CASSVGTSLETQYF
TRBJ1-4,TRBV19,.,TGTGCCAGTATGAACGTCCGCCTCCGGGAAAAACTGTTTTTT,CASMNVRLREKLFF
TRBJ2-5,TRBV6-1,.,TGTGCCAGCAGTATCGGACATATCCAAGAGACCCAGTACTTC,CASSIGHIQETQYF
TRBJ2-1,TRBV10-3,TRBD2,TGTGCCATCGCCGGCCTAGCGGGAGACCGCGGCTACAATGAGCAGTTCTTC,CAIAGLAGDRGYNEQFF
TRBJ1-1,TRBV18,TRBD1,TGTGCCAGCTCACCTCTGCAGGGGGACACTGAAGCTTTCTTT,CASSPLQGDTEAFF
TRBJ2-7,TRBV18,.,TGTGCCAGCTCACCACCGAGCGGCCAGACCTACGAGCAGTACTTC,CASSPPSGQTYEQYF
TRBJ2-7,TRBV5-1,.,TGCGCCAGCAGCTTGGAGCGACAGGGAGGCGAGCAGTACTTC,CASSLERQGGEQYF
TRBJ1-4,TRBV4-1,.,TGCGCCAGCAGCCAAGAGGGGGGGCCCCGAGGTCAACTGTTTTTT,CASSQEGGPRGQLFF
TRBJ2-3,TRBV27,TRBD2,TGTGCCACCAGATCACACGGACTAGCGGGAGATACGCAGTATTTT,CATRSHGLAGDTQYF